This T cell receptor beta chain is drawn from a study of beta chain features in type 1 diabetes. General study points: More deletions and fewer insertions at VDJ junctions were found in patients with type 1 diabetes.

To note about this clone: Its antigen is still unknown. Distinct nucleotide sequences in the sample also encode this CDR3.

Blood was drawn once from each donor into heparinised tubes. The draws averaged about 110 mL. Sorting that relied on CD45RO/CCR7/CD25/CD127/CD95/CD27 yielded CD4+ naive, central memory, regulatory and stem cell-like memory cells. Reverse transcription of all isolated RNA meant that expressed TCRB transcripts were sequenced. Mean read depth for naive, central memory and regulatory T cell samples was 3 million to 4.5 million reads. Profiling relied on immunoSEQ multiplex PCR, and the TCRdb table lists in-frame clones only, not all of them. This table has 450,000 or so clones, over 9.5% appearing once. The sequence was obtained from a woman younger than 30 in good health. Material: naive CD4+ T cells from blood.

The CDR3 region is CASSVGGAETQYF. In DNA, the CDR3 is TGTGCCAGCAGCGTAGGGGGCGCAGAGACCCAGTACTTC. V is TRBV9 and J is TRBJ2-5, with a weak D call TRBD1 (5 bases). Germline V gives CDR1 SGDLS, CDR2 YYNGEE. This CDR3 comprises 13 residues. V was pared by 0 bases and J by 4 bases, with 7 bases between.